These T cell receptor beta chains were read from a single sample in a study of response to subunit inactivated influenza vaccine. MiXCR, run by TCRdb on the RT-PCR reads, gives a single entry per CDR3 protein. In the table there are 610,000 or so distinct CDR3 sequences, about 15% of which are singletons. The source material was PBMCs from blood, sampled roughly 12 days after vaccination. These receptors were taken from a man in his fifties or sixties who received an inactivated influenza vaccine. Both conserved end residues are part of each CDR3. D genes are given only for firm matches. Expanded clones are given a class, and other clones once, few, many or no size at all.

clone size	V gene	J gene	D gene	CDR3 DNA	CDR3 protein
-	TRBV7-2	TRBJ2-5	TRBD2	TGTGCCAGCAGCTCTTGGGGCGGGGGGGCCGAAGAGACCCAGTACTTC	CASSSWGGGAEETQYF
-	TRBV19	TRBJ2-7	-	TGTGCCAGTAGTATAGTCGGAGCCACCTACGAGCAGTACTTC	CASSIVGATYEQYF
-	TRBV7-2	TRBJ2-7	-	TGTGCCAGCAGCTTAGCAGGGGCGTTCTCCTACGAGCAGTACTTC	CASSLAGAFSYEQYF
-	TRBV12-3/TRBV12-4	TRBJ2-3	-	TGTGCCAGCAGTCGCCTCGGGGGCACAGATACGCAGTATTTT	CASSRLGGTDTQYF
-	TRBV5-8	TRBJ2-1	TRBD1	TGTGCCAGCAGCGACGGGGACAGGGGGCTCCCGTGGGAGCAGTTCTTC	CASSDGDRGLPWEQFF
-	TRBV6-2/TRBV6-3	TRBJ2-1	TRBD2	TGTGCCAGCACCGTGACCGGGACTAGCGATTGGAATGAGCAGTTCTTC	CASTVTGTSDWNEQFF
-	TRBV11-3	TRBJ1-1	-	TGTGCCAGCAGCGAATCAGGTATTGAAGCTTTCTTT	CASSESGIEAFF
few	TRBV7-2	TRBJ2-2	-	TGTGCCAGCAGCTTACGACAGTTCGCGAACACCGGGGAGCTGTTTTTT	CASSLRQFANTGELFF
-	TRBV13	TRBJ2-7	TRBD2	TGTGCCAGCAGTCCACTAGCGGGAGTACGGGACGAGCAGTACTTC	CASSPLAGVRDEQYF
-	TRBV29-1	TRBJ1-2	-	TGCAGCGTTGCTGGCCAGGCGGGCGGCTACACCTTC	CSVAGQAGGYTF
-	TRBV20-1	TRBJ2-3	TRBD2	TGCAGTGCTAGAGATCTAGCGGGGGGAGATACGCAGTATTTT	CSARDLAGGDTQYF
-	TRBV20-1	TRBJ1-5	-	TGCAGTGCTAATCGCGGGGTCGCTCGGCCCCAGCATTTT	CSANRGVARPQHF
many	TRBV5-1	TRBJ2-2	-	TGCGCCAGCAGCTTGGCGCAGACGAACACCGGGGAGCTGTTTTTT	CASSLAQTNTGELFF
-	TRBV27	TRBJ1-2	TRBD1	TGTGCCAGCAGTTTCGGACAGGGGAACTATGGCTACACCTTC	CASSFGQGNYGYTF
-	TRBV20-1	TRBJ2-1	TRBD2	TGCAGTGCTAGAGATTCGCGACTAGCGAGTGTAATGAATGAGCAGTTCTTC	CSARDSRLASVMNEQFF
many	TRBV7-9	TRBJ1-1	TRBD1	TGTGCCAGCAGCCCAAAACACAGGGGGGACACTGAAGCTTTCTTT	CASSPKHRGDTEAFF
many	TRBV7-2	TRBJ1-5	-	TGTGCCAGCAGCCCCGCCGGCCAGTTTTCGGATCAGCCCCAGCATTTT	CASSPAGQFSDQPQHF
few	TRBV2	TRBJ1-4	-	TGTGCCAGCAGTGAAGCGCGGGCTGAAAAACTGTTTTTT	CASSEARAEKLFF
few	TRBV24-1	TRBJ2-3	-	TGTGCCACCAGTGATTTGCTAGCAGCCAGAGGTGTCACAGATACGCAGTATTTT	CATSDLLAARGVTDTQYF
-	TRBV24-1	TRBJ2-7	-	TGTGCCACTTCCAGCGGTCCCAGCTCCTACGAGCAGTACTTC	CATSSGPSSYEQYF
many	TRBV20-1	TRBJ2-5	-	TGCAGTGCGATCCGGGGGTTAGCGGAGACCCAGTACTTC	CSAIRGLAETQYF
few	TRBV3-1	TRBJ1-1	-	TGTGCCAGCAGCCAAGTTTTGGGCACTGAAGCTTTCTTT	CASSQVLGTEAFF
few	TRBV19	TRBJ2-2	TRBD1	TGTGCCAGTAGCACCTCTGGACAGGGGTTCAAGAACACCGGGGAGCTGTTTTTT	CASSTSGQGFKNTGELFF
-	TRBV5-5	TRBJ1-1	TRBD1	TGTGCCAGCAGCCCAGGGACAGGGATCACTGAAGCTTTCTTT	CASSPGTGITEAFF
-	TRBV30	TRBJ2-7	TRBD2	TGTGCCTGGAATAGCGGGATCACCTACGAGCAGTACTTC	CAWNSGITYEQYF
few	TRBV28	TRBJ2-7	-	TGTGCCAGCAGTCAAATACAGGGCTACGAGCAGTACTTC	CASSQIQGYEQYF
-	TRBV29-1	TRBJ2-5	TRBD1	TGCAGCGTTGAAAGGCGGGACAGGGAAGAGACCCAGTACTTC	CSVERRDREETQYF
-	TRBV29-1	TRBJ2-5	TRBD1	TGCAGCGTTGAAGTCCGCTTCGGACAGGGAAAATACTTC	CSVEVRFGQGKYF
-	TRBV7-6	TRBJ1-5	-	TGTGCCAGCAGTTCAGGGTCTGGCAATCAGCCCCAGCATTTT	CASSSGSGNQPQHF